Below, 6 T cell receptor beta chains from the same sample are listed, as sequenced in a study of graft-versus-host responses after intestinal transplantation. The table came from immunoSEQ multiplex PCR; TCRdb's copy has only in-frame clones and leaves some out. The profile shows fewer than 9,500 clones, 74% of them singletons. Graft tissue processing released intraepithelial and lamina propria lymphocytes. Sequencing was performed on ileum tissue, taken roughly 74 weeks after intestinal transplant. These receptors originate from a human patient who received an intestinal transplant, so some T cells may come from the graft donor.

The chain couples TRBV7-6 to TRBJ2-7, with a weak D call TRBD2 (5 bases). Germline values: CDR1 SGHVS, CDR2 FNYEAQ. The V end lost 3 bases, the J end lost 6 bases, and 12 bases lay between the germline ends. This CDR3 has 13 amino acids. CDR3: CASSLRDMSEQYF. In DNA, the CDR3 is TGTGCCAGCAGCTTGAGGGATATGAGCGAGCAGTACTTC.

V usage is TRBV30 and J usage is TRBJ2-2; weak D call: TRBD2 (6 bases). This CDR3 has 13 residues. The germline V gene has CDR1 GTSNPN and CDR2 SVGIG (reference sequence). Trimming took 7 bases from V and 6 from J, leaving 15 bases between them. CDR3 DNA: TGTGCCTTGGAAAAGCGGGCGGCCGGGGAGCTGTTTTTT. This encodes CALEKRAAGELFF. Supplemented by reference TRBV30 and TRBJ2-2, the full variable domain reads SQTIHQWPATLVQPVGSPLSLECTVEGTSNPNLYWYRQAAGRGLQLLFYSVGIGQISSEVPQNLSASRPQDRQFILSSKKLLLSDSGFYLCALEKRAAGELFFGEGSRLTVL.

This chain uses TRBV2 with TRBJ1-2, with D possibly being TRBD1 (5 bases). The length of the CDR3 is 13 residues. V was cut by 5 bases and J by 1 base, with 8 bases left in between. Per the germline V gene, CDR1 is SNHLY and CDR2 is FYNNEI. The CDR3 DNA reads as TGTGCCAGCAGTTACAGGATTAACTATGGCTACACCTTC. Residues: CASSYRINYGYTF.

This chain links TRBV7-9 with TRBJ1-4; TRBD1 aligns across 12 bases. The CDR3 is 15 amino acids. Germline trimming cut 4 bases from V and 11 bases from J; bases unmatched to any gene: 8. Looked up from germline, CDR1 is SEHNR and CDR2 is FQNEAQ (reference sequence). The CDR3 region is CASSSGTGGLRKLFF. The DNA for the CDR3 is TGTGCCAGCAGCTCAGGGACAGGGGGCCTCCGTAAACTGTTTTTT.

J is TRBJ2-5 and V is TRBV5-1, with 9 bases identical to TRBD2. TRBJ2-7 explains the end of the DNA better; the J call may be wrong. Germline values: CDR1 SGHRS, CDR2 YFSETQ. The CDR3 spans 15 residues. CDR3 DNA sequence: TGCGCCAGCAGCGTCTCTAGCGGGACATCCTACGAGCAGTACTTC. It specifies CASSVSSGTSYEQYF.

Here the CDR3 reads CAISAWEGRGSTEAFF. CDR3 sequence (DNA): TGTGCCATCAGTGCTTGGGAAGGCAGGGGGAGCACTGAAGCTTTCTTT. The rearrangement joins TRBV10-3 to TRBJ1-1; 7 positions agree with TRBD1. This CDR3 has 16 amino acids. V lost 4 bases to trimming and J lost 4 bases; unmatched junction nucleotides: 12. Per the germline V gene, CDR1 is ENHRY and CDR2 is SYGVKD.